Listed here is a single T cell receptor beta chain. This clone was observed a few times. What antigen it recognizes has not been identified. No base-level quality is on record; no much larger clone is a single base apart. Samples from volunteer blood donors who had recovered from COVID-19 were contributed by a second Seattle source. Collaborating institutions collected whole blood in K2EDTA tubes following their own protocols. For TCRbeta analysis, collaborator samples were shipped as frozen whole blood, as isolated PBMCs, or as DNA extracted from either sample type. According to the germline V gene, CDR1 reads SGHRS and CDR2 reads YFSETQ. Germline trimming amounts to 6 bases on V and 5 bases on J, with 6 as the count of junction bases outside the gene matches. CDR3 length: 14 amino acids, cysteine to phenylalanine. Only the CDR3 part of the read is kept: 42 bases, read in frame from the first base.

This sample was included in a study of blood T cell repertoires in COVID-19 (dated by TCRdb to 2019 to 2021). About the full investigation: Collaborator samples came from the United States, Italy and Spain and covered acute and convalescent phases of COVID-19. The prospective study material was composed of cDNA or gDNA derived from T cells, B-cell-depleted T cells, or PBMCs. Deeply sampled blood TCRbeta repertoires from subjects exposed to, actively infected with, or recovered from COVID-19 were included in the dataset. A freely available public database, intended as a resource for researchers studying the immune response to SARS-CoV-2, is where the repertoires were released. The samples were drawn from the first 160 participants of the ongoing ImmuneRACE study and from over 950 subjects provided by 6 global collaborators. Nearly every sample came with metadata listing a de-identified subject ID, COVID-19 status, age in years and sex. Where HLA class I and class II types were available, the types were taken from metadata supplied by the sample provider, not from assay-based typing. Results and caveats for the whole study, not just this receptor: The quantity of clinical and demographic metadata differed by source and by participant and was supplied without curation.

TCRbeta CDR3 regions were amplified from genomic DNA by means of the immunoSEQ Assay, a bias-controlled multiplex PCR. Turning to the authors' computational methods: Nucleated cell counts per sample were estimated from amplification of reference gene primers within the assay. To quantify the absolute abundance of each unique TCRbeta CDR3 rearrangement, sequence reads were collapsed and filtered. For each sample, productive Simpson clonality was calculated by taking the square root of Simpson's diversity index across productive rearrangements. TCRdb re-hosts the immuneACCESS table, in-frame sequences only. Its copies lack some clones; in the studies checked, an unresolved V gene accounts for under half of them, and the cause for the rest is not known. The DNA gave D and trimming, while V, J and clone size come from that table. This sample holds 85,000 to 100,000 clones; around 81% were observed only once. The ten largest clones capture roughly 8.2% of the sample.

This sequence uses TRBV5-1 and TRBJ2-3; the junction holds 10 bases that match TRBD1. This sequence was found in a man aged 50-59 years who had recovered from COVID-19. Sequencing input: peripheral blood. At the DNA level, the sequence is TGCGCCAGCAAAGGGACAGGGGAGGGAGATACGCAGTATTTT. This encodes CASKGTGEGDTQYF.